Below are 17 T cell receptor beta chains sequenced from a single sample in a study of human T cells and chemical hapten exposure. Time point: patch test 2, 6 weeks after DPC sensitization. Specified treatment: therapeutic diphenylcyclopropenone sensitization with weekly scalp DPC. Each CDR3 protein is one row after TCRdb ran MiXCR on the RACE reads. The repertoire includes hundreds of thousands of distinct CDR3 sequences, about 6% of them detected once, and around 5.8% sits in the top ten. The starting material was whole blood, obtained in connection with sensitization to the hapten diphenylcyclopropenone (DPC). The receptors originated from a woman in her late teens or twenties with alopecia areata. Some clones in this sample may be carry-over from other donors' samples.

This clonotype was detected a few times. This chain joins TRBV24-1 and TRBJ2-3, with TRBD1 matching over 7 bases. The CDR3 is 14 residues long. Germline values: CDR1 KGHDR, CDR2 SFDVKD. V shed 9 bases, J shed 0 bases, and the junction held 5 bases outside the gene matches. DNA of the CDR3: TGTGCCACCCAAGGGACAGTTAGCACAGATACGCAGTATTTT. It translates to CATQGTVSTDTQYF.

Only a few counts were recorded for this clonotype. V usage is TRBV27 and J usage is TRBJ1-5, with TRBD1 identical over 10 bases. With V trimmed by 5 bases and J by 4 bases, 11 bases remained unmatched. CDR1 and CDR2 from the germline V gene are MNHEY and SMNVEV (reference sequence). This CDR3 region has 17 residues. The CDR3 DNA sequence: TGTGCCAGCAGTCCGATTTATGGGACAGGGGAAAATCAGCCCCAGCATTTT. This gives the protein CASSPIYGTGENQPQHF.

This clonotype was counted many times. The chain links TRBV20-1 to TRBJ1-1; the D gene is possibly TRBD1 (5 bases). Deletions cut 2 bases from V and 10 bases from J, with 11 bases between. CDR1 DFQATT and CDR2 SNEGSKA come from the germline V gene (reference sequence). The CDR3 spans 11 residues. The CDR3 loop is CSARQGAIAFF. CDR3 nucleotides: TGCAGTGCTAGACAGGGAGCCATAGCTTTCTTT.

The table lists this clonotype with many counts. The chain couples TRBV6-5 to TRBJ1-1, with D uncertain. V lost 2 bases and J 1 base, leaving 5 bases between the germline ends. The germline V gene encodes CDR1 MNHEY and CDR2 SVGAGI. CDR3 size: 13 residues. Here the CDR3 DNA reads TGTGCCAGCAGTTACCCTGGGAACACTGAAGCTTTCTTT. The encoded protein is CASSYPGNTEAFF.

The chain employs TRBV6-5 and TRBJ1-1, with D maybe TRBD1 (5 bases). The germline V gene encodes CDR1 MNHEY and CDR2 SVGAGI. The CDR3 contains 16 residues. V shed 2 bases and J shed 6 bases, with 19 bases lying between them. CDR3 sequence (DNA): TGTGCCAGCAGTTACGATCAGGGAAGAAAATTGGCTGAAGCTTTCTTT. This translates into CASSYDQGRKLAEAFF.

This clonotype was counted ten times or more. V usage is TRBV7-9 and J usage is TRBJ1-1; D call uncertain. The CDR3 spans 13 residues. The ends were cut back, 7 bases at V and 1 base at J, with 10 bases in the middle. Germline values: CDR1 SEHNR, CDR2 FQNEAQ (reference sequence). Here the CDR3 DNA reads TGTGCCAGCATAAGGGAGAAGAACACTGAAGCTTTCTTT. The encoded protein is CASIREKNTEAFF.

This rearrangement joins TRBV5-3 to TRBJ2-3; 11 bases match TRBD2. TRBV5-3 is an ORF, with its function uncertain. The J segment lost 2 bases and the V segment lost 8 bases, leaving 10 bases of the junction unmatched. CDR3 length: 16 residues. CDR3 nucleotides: TGTGCCAGCAGTCAGGATAGCGGGGGGGCCACAGATACGCAGTATTTT. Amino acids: CASSQDSGGATDTQYF.

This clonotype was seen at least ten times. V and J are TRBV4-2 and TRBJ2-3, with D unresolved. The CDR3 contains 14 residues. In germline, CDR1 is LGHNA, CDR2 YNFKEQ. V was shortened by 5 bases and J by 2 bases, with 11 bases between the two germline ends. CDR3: CASSSRTYTDTQYF. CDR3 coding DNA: TGTGCCAGCAGCTCCCGGACCTACACAGATACGCAGTATTTT.

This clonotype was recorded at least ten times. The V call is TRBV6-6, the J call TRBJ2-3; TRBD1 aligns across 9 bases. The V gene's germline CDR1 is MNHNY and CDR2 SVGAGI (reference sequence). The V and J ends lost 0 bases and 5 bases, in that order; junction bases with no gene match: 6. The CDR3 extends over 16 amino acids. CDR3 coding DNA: TGTGCCAGCAGTTACTCGACGGGACAGGGAGGAGATACGCAGTATTTT. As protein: CASSYSTGQGGDTQYF.

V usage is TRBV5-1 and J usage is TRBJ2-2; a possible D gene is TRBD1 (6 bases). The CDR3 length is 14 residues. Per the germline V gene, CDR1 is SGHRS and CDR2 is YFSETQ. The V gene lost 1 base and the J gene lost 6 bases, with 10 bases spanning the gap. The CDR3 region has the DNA TGCGCCAGCAGCTTGACAGGGTCTGCCGGGGAGCTGTTTTTT. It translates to CASSLTGSAGELFF. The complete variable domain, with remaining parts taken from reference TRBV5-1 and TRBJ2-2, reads KAGVTQTPRYLIKTRGQQVTLSCSPISGHRSVSWYQQTPGQGLQFLFEYFSETQRNKGNFPGRFSGRQFSNSRSEMNVSTLELGDSALYLCASSLTGSAGELFFGEGSRLTVL.

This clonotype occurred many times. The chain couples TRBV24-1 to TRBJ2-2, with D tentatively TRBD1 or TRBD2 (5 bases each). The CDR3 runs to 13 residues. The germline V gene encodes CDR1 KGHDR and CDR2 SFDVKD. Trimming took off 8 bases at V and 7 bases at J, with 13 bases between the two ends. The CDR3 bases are TGTGCCACCACCAGGGACGGTGACGGGGAGCTGTTTTTT. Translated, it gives CATTRDGDGELFF.

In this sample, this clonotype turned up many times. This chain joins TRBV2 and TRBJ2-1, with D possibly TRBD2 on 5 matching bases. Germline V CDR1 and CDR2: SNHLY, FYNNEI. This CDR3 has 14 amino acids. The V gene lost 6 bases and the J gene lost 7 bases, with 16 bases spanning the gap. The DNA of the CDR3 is TGTGCCAGCAGGGACTCGGACGTTCCTAATGAGCAGTTCTTC. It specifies CASRDSDVPNEQFF.

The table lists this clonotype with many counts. DNA of the CDR3: TGTGCCAGCAGCTTACAGGGGGCTCCACCGATTGAAGCTTTCTTT. It specifies CASSLQGAPPIEAFF. The gene calls are TRBV7-9 and TRBJ1-1, with TRBD1 identical over 8 bases. The CDR3 consists of 15 residues. Per the germline V gene, CDR1 is SEHNR and CDR2 is FQNEAQ (reference sequence). The V and J ends lost 2 bases and 7 bases, in that order; junction bases with no gene match: 9.

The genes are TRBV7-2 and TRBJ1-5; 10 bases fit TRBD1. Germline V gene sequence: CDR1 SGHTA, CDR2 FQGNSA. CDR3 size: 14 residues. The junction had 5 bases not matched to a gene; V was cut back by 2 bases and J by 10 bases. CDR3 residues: CASSLRRQGAPQHF. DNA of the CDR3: TGTGCCAGCAGCTTAAGGAGACAGGGGGCTCCCCAGCATTTT.

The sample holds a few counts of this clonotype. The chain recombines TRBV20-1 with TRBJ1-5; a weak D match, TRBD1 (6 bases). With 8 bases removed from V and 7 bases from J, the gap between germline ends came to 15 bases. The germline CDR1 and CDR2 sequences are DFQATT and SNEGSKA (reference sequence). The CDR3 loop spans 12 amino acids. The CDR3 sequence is CSSVGGGQPQHF. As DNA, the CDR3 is TGCAGTTCCGTAGGGGGTGGGCAGCCCCAGCATTTT.

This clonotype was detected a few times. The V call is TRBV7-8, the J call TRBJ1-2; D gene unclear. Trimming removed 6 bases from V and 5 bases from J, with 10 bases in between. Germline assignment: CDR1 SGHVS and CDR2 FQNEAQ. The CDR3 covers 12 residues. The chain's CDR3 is CASSADGYGYTF. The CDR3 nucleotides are TGTGCCAGCAGTGCAGATGGGTATGGCTACACCTTC.

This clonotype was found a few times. CDR3 DNA sequence: TGCGCCAGCAGCTCGGGGGGCCTGTATTACGAGCAGTACTTC. The encoded protein is CASSSGGLYYEQYF. This chain links TRBV5-1 with TRBJ2-7; weak D call: TRBD2 (7 bases). Germline CDR1 reads SGHRS; CDR2 reads YFSETQ. V lost 3 bases to trimming and J lost 4 bases, with 14 bases between them. The CDR3 runs to 14 residues.